These 6 T cell receptor beta chains were all obtained from the same sample, sequenced in a study of blood T cell repertoires in COVID-19. This table comes from immunoSEQ multiplex PCR, and its TCRdb copy is limited to in-frame clones, with some not included. The sample lists under 200,000 clones, roughly 81% occurring once. Sample: peripheral blood. The receptors derive from a woman aged 45-65 years with COVID-19, enrolled during active disease.

The CDR3 loop is CASSQTGFEQYF. The CDR3 coding sequence is TGTGCCAGCAGCCAGACAGGTTTTGAGCAGTACTTC. This rearrangement joins TRBV3-1 (or the pseudogene TRBV3-2) to TRBJ2-7, with D perhaps TRBD1 (6 bases). Germline CDR1 and CDR2: LGHDT and YNNKEL (reference sequence). V was shortened by 3 bases and J by 7 bases, with 10 bases between the two germline ends. The CDR3 loop spans 12 amino acids.

V gene TRBV6-6 combines with J gene TRBJ1-1; the D is unclear. Trimming pared 6 bases from V and 3 bases from J, leaving 8 bases between. The CDR3 totals 12 residues. The germline gives CDR1 MNHNY, CDR2 SVGAGI (reference sequence). The DNA of the CDR3 is TGTGCCAGCAGCGAGGACTACACTGAAGCTTTCTTT. Protein product: CASSEDYTEAFF.

J is TRBJ2-1 and V is TRBV2; TRBD1 aligns across 8 bases. This CDR3 region has 14 residues. J lost 3 bases, V lost 6 bases, and 4 bases had no gene match. CDR1 is SNHLY and CDR2 is FYNNEI in the germline V gene. The CDR3 bases are TGTGCCAGCAGCGCAGGGGGCCTCTACAATGAGCAGTTCTTC. Protein sequence: CASSAGGLYNEQFF.

This clone has only a few counts. CDR3 coding DNA: TGTGCCAGCAGTTTAGAACAGGGGGACGCTGAAGCTTTCTTT. This translates into CASSLEQGDAEAFF. The chain recombines TRBV28 with TRBJ1-1; 8 bases line up with TRBD1. The CDR3 is 14 amino acids. Germline loops: CDR1 MDHEN, CDR2 SYDVKM. The J segment lost 6 bases and the V segment lost 2 bases, leaving 5 bases of the junction unmatched.

The chain recombines TRBV19 with TRBJ2-7; D possibly corresponds to TRBD1 (6 bases). From germline, CDR1 is LNHDA and CDR2 SQIVND (reference sequence). There are 14 residues in the CDR3. The V end lost 3 bases, the J end lost 2 bases, and 11 bases lay between the germline ends. The CDR3 sequence: CASSITWGPYEQYF. The CDR3 DNA reads TGTGCCAGTAGTATTACCTGGGGGCCCTACGAGCAGTACTTC. The full variable domain, completed using reference TRBV19 and TRBJ2-7, is DGGITQSPKYLFRKEGQNVTLSCEQNLNHDAMYWYRQDPGQGLRLIYYSQIVNDFQKGDIAEGYSVSREKKESFPLTVTSAQKNPTAFYLCASSITWGPYEQYFGPGTRLTVT.

The chain has TRBV11-2 and TRBJ2-2, with a tentative D call TRBD2 (5 bases). The CDR3 runs to 16 residues. Trimming left V 1 base short and J 5 bases short, with 14 bases between. From germline, CDR1 is SGHAT and CDR2 FQNNGV. In nucleotides, the CDR3 is TGTGCCAGCAGCTTAGGAGCTGGCAGGACTACCGGGGAGCTGTTTTTT. This sequence encodes CASSLGAGRTTGELFF.